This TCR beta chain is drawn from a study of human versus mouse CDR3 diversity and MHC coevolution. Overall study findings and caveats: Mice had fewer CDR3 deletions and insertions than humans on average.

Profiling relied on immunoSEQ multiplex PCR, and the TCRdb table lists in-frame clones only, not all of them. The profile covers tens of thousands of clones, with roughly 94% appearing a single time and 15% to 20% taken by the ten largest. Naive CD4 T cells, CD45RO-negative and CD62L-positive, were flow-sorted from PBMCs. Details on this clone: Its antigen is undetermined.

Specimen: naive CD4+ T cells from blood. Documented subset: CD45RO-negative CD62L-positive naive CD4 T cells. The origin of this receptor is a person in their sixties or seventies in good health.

CDR3 coding DNA: TGCGCCAGCAGCCTACAGAATAGCGGGAAAGAGACCCAGTACTTC. This codes for CASSLQNSGKETQYF. The V gene is TRBV5-1, the J gene TRBJ2-5; 8 bases fit TRBD2. The V segment lost 4 bases and the J segment 3 bases; nucleotides outside the gene matches: 8. CDR3 size: 15 residues. Germline-derived CDR1 and CDR2 are SGHRS and YFSETQ.